This T cell receptor beta chain came from a study of Ad26.COV2.S vaccination and SARS-CoV-2 variants. Treatment of the sample: some 20 received Ad26.COV2.S at low or high dose, single or two shots; five or six received placebo; per-sample allocation not given. Sampling happened 63 days after the first vaccine or placebo injection. CDR3 length: 16 residues. V was pared by 1 base and J by 3 bases, with 15 bases between. Germline assignment: CDR1 SGHAT and CDR2 FQNNGV. The table came from immunoSEQ multiplex PCR; TCRdb's copy has only in-frame clones and leaves some out. Among about 350,000 clones, 75% to 90% were seen once, and the ten largest hold under 6%.

This TCR came from a person between 18 and 65 years old who received the Ad26.COV2.S COVID-19 vaccine or a placebo. The chain links TRBV11-2 to TRBJ1-1, with a weak D call TRBD1 (5 bases). The sample here was peripheral blood, taken in a trial of Ad26.COV2.S vaccine versus placebo. In nucleotides, the CDR3 is TGTGCCAGCAGCTTAGCAGCAGGGTACGAGGACACTGAAGCTTTCTTT. It yields the protein CASSLAAGYEDTEAFF. Full variable domain (missing parts from reference TRBV11-2 and TRBJ1-1): EAGVAQSPRYKIIEKRQSVAFWCNPISGHATLYWYQQILGQGPKLLIQFQNNGVVDDSQLPKDRFSAERLKGVDSTLKIQPAKLEDSAVYLCASSLAAGYEDTEAFFGQGTRLTVV.